The 20 T cell receptor beta chains below were found in one sample sequenced in a study of OX40 agonist ivuxolimab in advanced cancers. The method behind the library was the immunoSEQ multiplex PCR assay. TCRdb mirrors the immuneACCESS table, restricted to in-frame sequences. Some clones are absent from its copies; in checked studies, under half trace to an unresolved V gene, and the reason for the others is unknown. The sample profile shows 98,000 or so clones; around 85% of them were found once. The ten largest make up about 0.82% of the sample. Here the sequenced sample was CD4+ or CD8+ T cells sorted from blood, taken in a trial of the OX40 agonist ivuxolimab. These receptor sequences come from an adult with an advanced solid tumor such as melanoma, head and neck, liver or kidney cancer.

The rearrangement links TRBV6-5 to TRBJ1-5; D unclear. V lost 0 bases and J 2 bases, leaving 8 bases between the germline ends. CDR3 size: 15 residues. Germline CDR1 is MNHEY and CDR2 is SVGAGI. CDR3 sequence (DNA): TGTGCCAGCAGTTACTCGGCGCGTGGCAATCAGCCCCAGCATTTT. Amino acids: CASSYSARGNQPQHF.

This chain connects TRBV4-1 to TRBJ1-2; 10 nucleotides agree with TRBD1. Germline V gives CDR1 MGHRA, CDR2 YSYEKL. The V segment lost 1 base and the J segment 6 bases; nucleotides outside the gene matches: 8. The CDR3 contains 16 residues. CDR3 bases: TGCGCCAGCAGCCAAGGAGCGGGACAGGGGACCGATGGCTACACCTTC. Translating gives CASSQGAGQGTDGYTF.

This CDR3 reads CATKGPGANVLTF. CDR3 DNA: TGTGCCACAAAGGGCCCTGGGGCCAACGTCCTGACTTTC. The rearrangement joins TRBV28 to TRBJ2-6; D is uncertain. The CDR3 runs 13 residues. The V end lost 10 bases, the J end lost 2 bases, and 9 bases lay between the germline ends. Germline CDR1 and CDR2: MDHEN and SYDVKM. Full variable domain (missing parts from reference TRBV28 and TRBJ2-6): DVKVTQSSRYLVKRTGEKVFLECVQDMDHENMFWYRQDPGLGLRLIYFSYDVKMKEKGDIPEGYSVSREKKERFSLILESASTNQTSMYLCATKGPGANVLTFGAGSRLTVL.

The chain uses TRBV2 and TRBJ2-1; TRBD1 matches at 10 bases. Germline V gene sequence: CDR1 SNHLY, CDR2 FYNNEI. The CDR3 has 14 amino acids. J was trimmed by 5 bases and V by 8 bases; bases with no gene match: 6. The CDR3 DNA sequence: TGTGCCAGCTTCGCCGGGACAGGGGACAATGAGCAGTTCTTC. Protein product: CASFAGTGDNEQFF.

This chain connects TRBV5-6 to TRBJ1-2, with 8 bases identical to TRBD1. J was trimmed by 1 base and V by 4 bases; bases with no gene match: 3. Germline-derived CDR1 and CDR2 are SGHDT and YYEEEE. The CDR3 covers 14 residues. CDR3 sequence (DNA): TGTGCCAGCAGCCTGACAGGGGATAACTATGGCTACACCTTC. Translation: CASSLTGDNYGYTF.

V usage is TRBV30 and J usage is TRBJ2-3, with 7 positions matching TRBD2. CDR3 length: 16 residues. Trimming cost V 0 bases and J 2 bases; bases outside gene matches: 8. Germline V CDR1 and CDR2: GTSNPN, SVGIG (reference sequence). This CDR3 is CAWSVLSGTHTDTQYF. The CDR3 DNA reads TGTGCCTGGAGTGTTCTCAGCGGGACTCACACAGATACGCAGTATTTT.

V gene TRBV7-3 combines with J gene TRBJ2-5; D possibly corresponds to TRBD2 (6 bases). This CDR3 has 13 residues. Germline CDR1 and CDR2: SGHTA and FQGTGA. The V gene lost 5 bases and the J gene lost 2 bases, with 9 bases spanning the gap. CDR3 DNA sequence: TGTGCCAGCAGCATGGACTATCAAGAGACCCAGTACTTC. It yields the protein CASSMDYQETQYF. The whole variable domain, filled in from reference TRBV7-3 and TRBJ2-5, reads GAGVSQTPSNKVTEKGKYVELRCDPISGHTALYWYRQSLGQGPEFLIYFQGTGAADDSGLPNDRFFAVRPEGSVSTLKIQRTERGDSAVYLCASSMDYQETQYFGPGTRLLVL.

This chain joins TRBV7-2 and TRBJ2-7, with D hard to call. V lost 1 base, J lost 2 bases, and 12 bases lay in between. CDR3 size: 15 residues. Germline assignment: CDR1 SGHTA and CDR2 FQGNSA. The CDR3 sequence is CASSLVADKAYEQYV. The DNA of the CDR3 is TGTGCCAGCAGCTTAGTTGCGGATAAGGCCTACGAGCAGTACGTC.

This chain joins TRBV15 and TRBJ1-5; possibly TRBD1 for D (6 bases). The V end was cut by 2 bases, the J end by 2 bases, with 16 bases between. Germline assignment: CDR1 LNHNV and CDR2 YYDKDF (reference sequence). The CDR3 is 17 residues long. As DNA, the CDR3 is TGTGCCACCAGCAGAAAAGACAGGTTTCGCGGCAATCAGCCCCAGCATTTT. It codes for CATSRKDRFRGNQPQHF.

The J gene is TRBJ2-7, the V gene TRBV28; perhaps TRBD2 as D (7 bases). The CDR3 spans 14 residues. The germline V gene encodes CDR1 MDHEN and CDR2 SYDVKM. V dropped 7 bases and J dropped 2 bases, with 15 bases sitting between them. CDR3 DNA sequence: TGTGCCAGCACCCCCGGCGGGGGCGCCTACGAGCAGTACTTC. Encoded protein: CASTPGGGAYEQYF.

V gene TRBV28 combines with J gene TRBJ2-1, with 7 bases aligning to TRBD1. The CDR3 runs to 15 residues. With 4 bases clipped from V and 5 bases from J, the junction kept 8 bases outside the gene matches. Per the germline V gene, CDR1 is MDHEN and CDR2 is SYDVKM. As DNA, the CDR3 is TGTGCCAGCAGTTCTCCGGGACAGTCCCACAATGAGCAGTTCTTC. This gives the protein CASSSPGQSHNEQFF. The full variable domain, in which reference TRBV28 and TRBJ2-1 provide the parts outside the CDR3, is DVKVTQSSRYLVKRTGEKVFLECVQDMDHENMFWYRQDPGLGLRLIYFSYDVKMKEKGDIPEGYSVSREKKERFSLILESASTNQTSMYLCASSSPGQSHNEQFFGPGTRLTVL.

In this sample, this clone turned up once. The chain couples TRBV7-2 to TRBJ2-5, with 9 bases identical to TRBD2. The CDR3 spans 14 residues. Germline CDR1 is SGHTA and CDR2 is FQGNSA. With 5 bases clipped from V and 4 bases from J, the junction kept 5 bases outside the gene matches. The CDR3 nucleotides are TGTGCCAGCAGCAGATTAGCGGGAGCAGAGACCCAGTACTTC. It translates to CASSRLAGAETQYF.

The chain recombines TRBV11-3 with TRBJ2-7; D gene unclear. The CDR3 is 14 residues long. Per the germline V gene, CDR1 is SGHNT and CDR2 is YENEEA. V lost 5 bases and J 6 bases, leaving 17 bases between the germline ends. CDR3 DNA sequence: TGTGCCAGCAGCCCCAGCACAAGCAAGAGCGAGCAGTACTTC. Amino acids: CASSPSTSKSEQYF.

V usage is TRBV30 and J usage is TRBJ1-4; D perhaps matches TRBD1 (5 bases). Germline V CDR1 and CDR2: GTSNPN, SVGIG (reference sequence). CDR3 length equals 15 residues. Trimming cost V 1 base and J 10 bases, with 19 bases left between them. CDR3 sequence (DNA): TGTGCCTGGAGTGGGGGCAGTGATCAAAAGGGAAAACTGTTTTTT. Its translation: CAWSGGSDQKGKLFF.

V gene TRBV19 combines with J gene TRBJ2-2, with 9 nucleotides matching TRBD2. The CDR3 length is 16 residues. V dropped 8 bases and J dropped 1; count of bases not matched to a gene: 8. Germline CDR1 reads LNHDA; CDR2 reads SQIVND (reference sequence). CDR3 DNA: TGTGCCAGTTCCTTGAATAGCGGGAGGAACACCGGGGAGCTGTTTTTT. Residues: CASSLNSGRNTGELFF.

This sequence joins TRBV7-6 and TRBJ2-5, with TRBD2 matching over 13 bases. CDR3 length: 17 residues. The V and J ends lost 5 bases and 2 bases, in that order; junction bases with no gene match: 8. Germline assignment: CDR1 SGHVS and CDR2 FNYEAQ. The CDR3 DNA reads as TGTGCCAGCAGCCCTACGAGACTAGCGGGAGGACAAGAGACCCAGTACTTC. This sequence encodes CASSPTRLAGGQETQYF.

V usage is TRBV6-5 and J usage is TRBJ1-4, with 8 nucleotides matching TRBD1. The trim removed 6 bases at V and 4 bases at J, leaving 7 bases unmatched. CDR3 size: 15 residues. From germline, CDR1 is MNHEY and CDR2 SVGAGI. CDR3 in DNA: TGTGCCAGCAGCTCCCGGACAGGGAGTAATGAAAAACTGTTTTTT. Translated, it gives CASSSRTGSNEKLFF.

This clone was picked up one time. The chain links TRBV25-1 to TRBJ2-3, with D perhaps given as TRBD1 or TRBD2 (5 bases each). Germline V gives CDR1 MGHDK, CDR2 SYGVNS. The ends were cut back, 1 base at V and 2 bases at J, with 13 bases in the middle. The CDR3 is made up of 16 amino acids. DNA of the CDR3: TGTGCCAGCAGTGAATTTCCGGGGACGATCACAGATACGCAGTATTTT. This gives the protein CASSEFPGTITDTQYF. Combining the CDR3 with reference TRBV25-1 and TRBJ2-3 gives the whole variable domain EADIYQTPRYLVIGTGKKITLECSQTMGHDKMYWYQQDPGMELHLIHYSYGVNSTEKGDLSSESTVSRIRTEHFPLTLESARPSHTSQYLCASSEFPGTITDTQYFGPGTRLTVL.

The chain joins TRBV21-1 to TRBJ2-7; the DNA was not used to check the table's D call, TRBD1. TRBV21-1 is classified as a pseudogene. This CDR3 has 16 residues. In DNA, the CDR3 is TGTGCCAGCAGCCCCTGGTGGGACAGAATTTCCTACGAGCAGTACTTC. Translation gives CASSPWWDRISYEQYF.

The chain recombines TRBV5-1 with TRBJ2-5; 9 nucleotides line up with TRBD2. From germline, CDR1 is SGHRS and CDR2 YFSETQ. V trimming: 0 bases; J trimming: 4 bases; junction bases outside the gene matches: 7. The CDR3 runs 16 residues. CDR3 coding DNA: TGCGCCAGCAGCTTGGGTAGCCTAGCGGGATCAGAGACCCAGTACTTC. Translated, it gives CASSLGSLAGSETQYF.